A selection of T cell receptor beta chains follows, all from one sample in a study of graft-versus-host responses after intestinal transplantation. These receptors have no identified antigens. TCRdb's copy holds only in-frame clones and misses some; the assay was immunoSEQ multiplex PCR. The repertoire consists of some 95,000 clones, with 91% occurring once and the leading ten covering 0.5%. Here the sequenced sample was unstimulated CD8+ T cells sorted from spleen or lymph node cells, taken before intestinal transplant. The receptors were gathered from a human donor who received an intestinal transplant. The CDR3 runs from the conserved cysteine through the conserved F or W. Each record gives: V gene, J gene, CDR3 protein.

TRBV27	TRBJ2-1	CASTKQGRLGLAGGWNEQFF
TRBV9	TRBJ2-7	CASSVGTSGRYEQYF
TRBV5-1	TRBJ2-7	CASSLVAGERSEQYF
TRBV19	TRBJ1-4	CASSPRTAAATNEKLFF
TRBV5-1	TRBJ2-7	CASSFGTNYEQYF
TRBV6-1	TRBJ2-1	CASSELAGGSEQFF
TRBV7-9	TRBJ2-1	CASSSTSGRANEQFF
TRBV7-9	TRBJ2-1	CASNLAGLNEQFF
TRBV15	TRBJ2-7	CATSSTATRDEQYF
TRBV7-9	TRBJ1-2	CASSSRDRGSNYGYTF
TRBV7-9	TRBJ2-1	CASSPPDNEQFF
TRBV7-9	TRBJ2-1	CASSPRTSGGGLEQFF
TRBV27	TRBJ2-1	CASSSPLVGEGSYNEQFF
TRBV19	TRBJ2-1	CASSLRDRVYNEQFF
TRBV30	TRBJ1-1	CAWSGGQENTEAFF
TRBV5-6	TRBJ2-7	CASSLTPDRLSYEQYF
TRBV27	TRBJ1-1	CASSLAQGWTEAFF
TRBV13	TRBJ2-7	CASSDREARGEQYF
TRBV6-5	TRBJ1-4	CASSEGGAWEKLFF
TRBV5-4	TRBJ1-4	CASSLDRGEKLFF
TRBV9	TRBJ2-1	CASSGSSYNEQFF
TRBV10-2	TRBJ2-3	CASTPDRVTDTQYF
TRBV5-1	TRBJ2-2	CASSFFPATNTGELFF
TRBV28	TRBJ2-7	CASSPAGGGWAYEQYF
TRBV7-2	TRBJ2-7	CASSRSLAGVSYEQYF
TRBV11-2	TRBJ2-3	CASSLGPPSGGADTQYF
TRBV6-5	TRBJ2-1	CASSADRGPYNEQFF
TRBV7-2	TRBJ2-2	CASSHTGELFF